What follows are 2 T cell receptor beta chains derived from one specimen sequenced in a study of response to subunit inactivated influenza vaccine. From the RT-PCR reads, TCRdb called clonotypes with MiXCR, one entry per CDR3 protein. This sample has 400,000 to 550,000 distinct CDR3 sequences; around 25% occur once, and the top ten carry 1.5% to 2%. The sequences come from CD4+ T cells sorted from PBMCs, collected 5 to 6 days after vaccination. These TCRs come from a man in his forties or fifties who received an inactivated influenza vaccine.

The J gene is TRBJ2-2, the V gene TRBV4-2; 7 bases are shared with TRBD1. There are 17 residues in the CDR3. Trimming removed 5 bases from V and 4 bases from J; junction bases left unmatched: 13. CDR1 is LGHNA and CDR2 is YNFKEQ in the germline V gene. CDR3 sequence (DNA): TGTGCCAGCAGCTATAAGCTCGGGACAGATGGCACCGGGGAGCTGTTTTTT. Its translation: CASSYKLGTDGTGELFF.

The chain employs TRBV5-5 and TRBJ1-1; D ambiguous. Trimming shortened V by 4 bases and J by 0 bases, and 7 bases separated the two germline ends. CDR3 size: 13 residues. Per germline, CDR1 SGHKS and CDR2 YYEKEE (reference sequence). The CDR3, as DNA: TGTGCCAGCAGCCAATGGGTGAACACTGAAGCTTTCTTT. Encoded protein: CASSQWVNTEAFF.